Reported below is one T cell receptor beta chain. This sample stems from a study of cytotoxic CD8 clonotypes in ibrutinib-treated CLL. Study-wide background: After treatment lasting a median approximately eleven months, range 6 to 36, response samples were collected. Sequencing produced an average of about 250,000 productive templates and approximately 100,000 productive rearrangements per sample.

The planned depth of sequencing spanned 1 in 200,000 to 1 in 1 million T cells. Profiling relied on immunoSEQ multiplex PCR, and the TCRdb table lists in-frame clones only, not all of them. The sample contains about 130,000 clones, approximately 85% of which appear only once. This CDR3 has 14 residues. V was pared by 4 bases and J by 15 bases, with 13 bases of the junction left unmatched. The germline gives CDR1 SEHNR, CDR2 FQNEAQ (reference sequence). The material sequenced was PBMCs, taken after 24 months of ibrutinib treatment. The clonotype was recovered from a human donor with chronic lymphocytic leukemia. The V gene is TRBV7-9, the J gene TRBJ1-5, with 9 bases fitting TRBD1. This CDR3 is CASSSPLQGARRHF. The CDR3 DNA reads TGTGCCAGCAGCTCCCCGTTACAGGGGGCCCGTAGGCATTTT.